A selection of T cell receptor beta chains follows, all from one sample in a study of T-cell memory formation after mild COVID-19. TCRdb re-derived calls from the 5' RACE reads in MiXCR, one entry per CDR3 protein. The data hold 180,000 or so distinct CDR3 sequences, with around 10% observed a single time. Sequences were obtained from PBMCs or a T cell subset sorted from them (not recorded which). These receptors originate from a man aged 18 to 29 who had mild COVID-19 (a few samples of this study predate the infection). Cell type and time point are not known. Both conserved end residues are part of each CDR3. The D gene is left open where the match is weak. Clone size is shown for a subset of rows, as once, few, many or a class of expanded clone.

cdr3_nt cdr3_aa d_call clone_size v_call cdr3_length j_call
TGCGCCAGCAGCCAAGCGAGGTATGGCTACACCTTC CASSQARYGYTF NA NA TRBV4-1 12 TRBJ1-2
TGTGCCAGCAAAATGGACGGCACTGAAGCTTTCTTT CASKMDGTEAFF NA NA TRBV6-6 12 TRBJ1-1
TGTGCCAGCCAAGGGACTCCCTCCTACAATGAGCAGTTCTTC CASQGTPSYNEQFF NA few TRBV7-2 14 TRBJ2-1
TGTGCCAGCTCACCTGTCCCCAGGGACAATCAGCCCCAGCATTTT CASSPVPRDNQPQHF NA few TRBV18 15 TRBJ1-5
TGCGCCAGCAGCCCCCGACCGGACACTGAAGCTTTCTTT CASSPRPDTEAFF NA NA TRBV5-1 13 TRBJ1-1
TGTGCCTGGAGCCCGTCAGGGGGCTACGAGCAGTACTTC CAWSPSGGYEQYF TRBD1 few TRBV30 13 TRBJ2-7
TGTGCCAGCAGCTTAGAAGCCCTTCGTGGACTAGCGGTTCACGGGGAGCTGTTTTTT CASSLEALRGLAVHGELFF TRBD2 many TRBV7-2 19 TRBJ2-2
TGTGCCAGCCGCGGGGGGGCGAACGAGCAGTACTTC CASRGGANEQYF TRBD2 few TRBV10-3 12 TRBJ2-7
TGTGCCAGCAGCAGGCAATCTACCGGGACAGGGAATACCGGGGAGCTGTTTTTT CASSRQSTGTGNTGELFF TRBD1 few TRBV7-8 18 TRBJ2-2
TGTGCCAGCAGCCGAAACCTAGGACTAGCGGAGATCACAGATACGCAGTATTTT CASSRNLGLAEITDTQYF TRBD2 few TRBV7-2 18 TRBJ2-3
TGTGCCAGCAGTTTACAAGGACTAGCGGGGGGCCCAGATACGCAGTATTTT CASSLQGLAGGPDTQYF TRBD2 few TRBV12-3/TRBV12-4 17 TRBJ2-3
TGCGCCAGCGGGGACAGCCATAACTATGGCTACACCTTC CASGDSHNYGYTF TRBD1 NA TRBV5-1 13 TRBJ1-2
TGTGCCAGCAGTACCGGGGGAGATACGCAGTATTTT CASSTGGDTQYF NA few TRBV6-5 12 TRBJ2-3
TGCGCCAGCAGCCAAGATAAGGACTCTCCTACGCAGTATTTT CASSQDKDSPTQYF NA few TRBV4-3 14 TRBJ2-3
TGTGCCAGCAGCGCCGACGAGGGGACCCAGTACTTC CASSADEGTQYF NA NA TRBV7-2 12 TRBJ2-5
TGTGCCAGCAGCTTAGGGACAGGGTCTTTTCAGCCCCAGCATTTT CASSLGTGSFQPQHF TRBD1 NA TRBV7-8 15 TRBJ1-5
TGCAGTGCTCCTCGACTCGGGTCAGGGGGCGACTATGGCTACACCTTC CSAPRLGSGGDYGYTF TRBD1 many TRBV20-1 16 TRBJ1-2
TGTGCCAGCAGCTTAGGTTTTTTGACAGGGTGGGGTGAGCAGTTCTTC CASSLGFLTGWGEQFF TRBD1 NA TRBV7-2 16 TRBJ2-1
TGTGCCAGCACCAGCAGTAGGTTGAACACCGGGGAGCTGTTTTTT CASTSSRLNTGELFF NA many TRBV2 15 TRBJ2-2
TGCGCCAGCAGCTGGGGCGGGGCGGGCACAGATACGCAGTATTTT CASSWGGAGTDTQYF NA NA TRBV5-1 15 TRBJ2-3
TGTGCCAGCAGTTACAGGGGGTCACAAGATACGCAGTATTTT CASSYRGSQDTQYF NA few TRBV6-5 14 TRBJ2-3
TGCAGTCCCGGGACTAGTAGCACAGATACGCAGTATTTT CSPGTSSTDTQYF TRBD2 few TRBV20-1 13 TRBJ2-3
TGCAGTGCTAGAGACACATTGACCACCGCGTTCTATGGCTACACCTTC CSARDTLTTAFYGYTF NA NA TRBV20-1 16 TRBJ1-2